This T cell receptor (beta chain) comes out of a study of blood T cell repertoires in COVID-19. The germline gives CDR1 SGHRS, CDR2 YFSETQ. The CDR3 contains 14 residues. Trimming cost V 0 bases and J 4 bases, with 9 bases left between them. Profiling relied on immunoSEQ multiplex PCR, and the TCRdb table lists in-frame clones only, not all of them. Of 150,000 to 160,000 clones in the sample, under 95% are singletons; the top ten hold 0.55%. This chain connects TRBV5-1 to TRBJ2-3; a possible D gene is TRBD1 (5 bases). The source material was peripheral blood. The sequence came from a man in his fifties or sixties with acute or convalescent COVID-19. The CDR3 here is CASSLGQGPDTQYF. CDR3 bases: TGCGCCAGCAGCTTGGGCCAGGGTCCAGATACGCAGTATTTT.